This TCR beta chain is from a study of CD8+CD57+ T cells in acquired aplastic anemia. As for the study in general: Roughly 3.2 ug was the average amount of DNA from sorted CD4+ and CD8+ cells. Study outcomes and limitations: Patients versus controls showed no significant CD8+ Simpson's diversity difference.

About this clonotype: Antigen specificity is unknown.

The CDR3 consists of 12 residues. Trimming removed 4 bases from V and 2 bases from J, with 3 bases in between. Germline V gene data show CDR1 as SEHNR and CDR2 as FQNEAQ (reference sequence). Genomic DNA templated the TCR beta VDJ and CDR3 profiling. TCRdb passed the reads through MiXCR, listing each CDR3 protein once. The sample records about 170,000 distinct CDR3 sequences, about 60% being singletons. The source of this sequence is a human donor in good health. The chain uses TRBV7-9 and TRBJ1-3; D is ambiguous. The sequenced sample consisted of sorted CD4+, CD8+, or CD8+CD57+ T cells (not recorded which) from PBMCs. CDR3 residues: CASSSTGNTIYF. CDR3 bases: TGTGCCAGCAGCTCGACTGGAAACACCATATATTTT. The variable domain in full, completed from reference TRBV7-9 and TRBJ1-3, reads DTGVSQNPRHKITKRGQNVTFRCDPISEHNRLYWYRQTLGQGPEFLTYFQNEAQLEKSRLLSDRFSAERPKGSFSTLEIQRTEQGDSAMYLCASSSTGNTIYFGEGSWLTVV.